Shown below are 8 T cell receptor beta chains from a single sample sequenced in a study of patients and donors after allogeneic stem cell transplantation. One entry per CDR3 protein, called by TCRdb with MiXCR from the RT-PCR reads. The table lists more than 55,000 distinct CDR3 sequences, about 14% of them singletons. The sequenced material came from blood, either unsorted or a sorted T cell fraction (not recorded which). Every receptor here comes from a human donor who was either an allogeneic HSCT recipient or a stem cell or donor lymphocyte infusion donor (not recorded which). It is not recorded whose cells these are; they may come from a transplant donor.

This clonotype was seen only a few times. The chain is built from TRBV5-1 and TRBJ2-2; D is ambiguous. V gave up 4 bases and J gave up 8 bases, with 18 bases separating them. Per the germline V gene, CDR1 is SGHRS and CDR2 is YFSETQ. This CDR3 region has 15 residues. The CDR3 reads CASSPWTNPAGELFF. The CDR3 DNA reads TGCGCCAGCAGCCCCTGGACGAATCCGGCTGGGGAGCTGTTTTTT.

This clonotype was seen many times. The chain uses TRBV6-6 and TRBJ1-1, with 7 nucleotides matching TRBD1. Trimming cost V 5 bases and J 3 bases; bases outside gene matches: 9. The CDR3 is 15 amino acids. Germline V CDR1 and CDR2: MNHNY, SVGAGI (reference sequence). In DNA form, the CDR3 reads TGTGCCAGCAGTGGAAGGGGGCTGGGGGACACTGAAGCTTTCTTT. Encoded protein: CASSGRGLGDTEAFF.

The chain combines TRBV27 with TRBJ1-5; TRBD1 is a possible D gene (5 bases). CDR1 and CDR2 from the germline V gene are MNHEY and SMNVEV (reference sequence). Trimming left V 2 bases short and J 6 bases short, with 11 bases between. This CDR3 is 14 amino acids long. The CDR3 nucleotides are TGTGCCAGCAGTTTAGGAGAGAGGGGTCAGCCCCAGCATTTT. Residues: CASSLGERGQPQHF.

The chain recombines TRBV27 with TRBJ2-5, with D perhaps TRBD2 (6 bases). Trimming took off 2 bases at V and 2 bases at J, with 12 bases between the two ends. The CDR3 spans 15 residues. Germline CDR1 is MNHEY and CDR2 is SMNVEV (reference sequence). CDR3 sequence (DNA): TGTGCCAGCAGTTTAATAGCTAGCGAGCAAGAGACCCAGTACTTC. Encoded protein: CASSLIASEQETQYF.

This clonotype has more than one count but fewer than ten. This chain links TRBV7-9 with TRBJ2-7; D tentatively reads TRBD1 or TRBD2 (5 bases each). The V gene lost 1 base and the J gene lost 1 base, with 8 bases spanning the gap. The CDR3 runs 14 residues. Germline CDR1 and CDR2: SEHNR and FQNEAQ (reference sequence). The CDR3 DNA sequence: TGTGCCAGCAGCTTAGGGGGGATATCCTACGAGCAGTACTTC. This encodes CASSLGGISYEQYF.

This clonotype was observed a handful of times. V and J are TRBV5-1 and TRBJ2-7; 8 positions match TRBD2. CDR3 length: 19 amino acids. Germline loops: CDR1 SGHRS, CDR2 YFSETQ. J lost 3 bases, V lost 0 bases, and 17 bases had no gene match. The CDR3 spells CASSLAPLGAVSGSYEQYF. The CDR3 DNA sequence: TGCGCCAGCAGCTTGGCCCCATTGGGAGCCGTGAGCGGGAGCTACGAGCAGTACTTC.

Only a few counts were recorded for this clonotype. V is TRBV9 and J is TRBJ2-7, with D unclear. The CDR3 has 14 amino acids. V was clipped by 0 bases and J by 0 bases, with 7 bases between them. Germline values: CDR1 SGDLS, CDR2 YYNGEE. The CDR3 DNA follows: TGTGCCAGCAGCGTAGAAGGGAACTCCTACGAGCAGTACTTC. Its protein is CASSVEGNSYEQYF.

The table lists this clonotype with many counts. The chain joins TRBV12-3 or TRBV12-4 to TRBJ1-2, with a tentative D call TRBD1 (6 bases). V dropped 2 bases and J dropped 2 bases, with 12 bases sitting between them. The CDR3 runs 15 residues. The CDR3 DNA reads TGTGCCAGCAGTTTATACCGGGACATAAACTATGGCTACACCTTC. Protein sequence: CASSLYRDINYGYTF.